This T cell receptor beta chain was sequenced during a study of blood T cell repertoires in COVID-19. Study information: COVID-19 samples from acute and convalescent phases originated in the United States, Italy and Spain. The cDNA or gDNA used as material had been derived from T cells, B-cell-depleted T cells, or PBMCs.

In the authors' workflow: Reference gene primer amplification gave nucleated cell count estimates. Some clones are missing from TCRdb's copy, which holds only in-frame ones; the method was immunoSEQ multiplex PCR. The D gene and trimming were derived from the DNA, and the V and J assignments and clone size from that table. Among 200,000 to 250,000 clones listed, under 95% were seen once. Germline loops: CDR1 KGHSH, CDR2 LQKENI. This CDR3 contains 15 residues. V was shortened by 3 bases and J by 5 bases, with 17 bases between the two germline ends. The rearrangement links TRBV18 to TRBJ2-7, with D perhaps matching TRBD1 (6 bases). This TCR was sampled from a man aged 25 to 40 with acute or convalescent COVID-19. The sample comprised peripheral blood. This CDR3 is CASSPVNQGSHEQYF. The CDR3 DNA reads as TGTGCCAGCTCACCTGTTAACCAGGGGAGCCACGAGCAGTACTTC.